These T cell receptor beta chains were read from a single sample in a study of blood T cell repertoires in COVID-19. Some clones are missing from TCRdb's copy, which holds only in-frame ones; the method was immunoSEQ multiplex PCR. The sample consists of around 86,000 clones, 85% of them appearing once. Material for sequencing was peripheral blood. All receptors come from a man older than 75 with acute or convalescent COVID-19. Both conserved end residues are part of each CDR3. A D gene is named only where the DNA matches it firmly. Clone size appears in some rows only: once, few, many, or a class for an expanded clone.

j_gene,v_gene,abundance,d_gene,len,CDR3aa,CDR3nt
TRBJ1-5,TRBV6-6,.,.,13,CASSSRENQPQHF,TGTGCCAGCAGCTCCCGAGAAAATCAGCCCCAGCATTTT
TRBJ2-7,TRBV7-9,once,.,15,CASSLGQGLFSEQYF,TGTGCCAGCAGCTTAGGGCAGGGACTGTTTAGCGAGCAGTACTTC
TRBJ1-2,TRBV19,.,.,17,CASHFSGLSFPNYGYTF,TGTGCCAGTCACTTTTCTGGGCTCTCCTTTCCTAACTATGGCTACACCTTC
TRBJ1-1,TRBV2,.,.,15,CASIPEQVPDTEAFF,TGTGCCAGCATCCCTGAGCAGGTCCCCGACACTGAAGCTTTCTTT
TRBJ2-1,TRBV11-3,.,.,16,CASSLRPRSSYNEQFF,TGTGCCAGCAGCTTAAGACCCCGGAGCTCCTACAATGAGCAGTTCTTC
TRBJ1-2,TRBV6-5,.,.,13,CASNIAAHYGYTF,TGTGCCAGCAATATCGCAGCGCACTATGGCTACACCTTC
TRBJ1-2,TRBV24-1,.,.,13,CATSDLTGGGYTF,TGTGCCACCAGTGATTTGACGGGTGGTGGCTACACCTTC
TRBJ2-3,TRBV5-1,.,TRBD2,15,CASSRQAGATDTQYF,TGCGCCAGCAGCCGGCAGGCGGGAGCAACAGATACGCAGTATTTT
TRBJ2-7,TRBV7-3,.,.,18,CASSFYRLQGKAPYEQYF,TGTGCCAGCAGCTTTTATAGACTTCAGGGGAAAGCCCCCTACGAGCAGTACTTC
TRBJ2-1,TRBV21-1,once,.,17,CASGPPPDGSSYNEQFF,TGTGCCAGCGGGCCCCCTCCTGACGGGAGCTCCTACAATGAGCAGTTCTTC
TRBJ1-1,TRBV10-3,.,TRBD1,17,CAISESNPRGSVTEAFF,TGTGCCATCAGTGAGTCGAACCCCAGGGGGTCGGTCACTGAAGCTTTCTTT
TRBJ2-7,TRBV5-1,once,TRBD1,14,CASSSRQGRPEQYF,TGCGCCAGCAGCTCACGACAGGGGAGGCCGGAGCAGTACTTC
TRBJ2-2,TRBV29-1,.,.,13,CSGRPGGTGELFF,TGCAGCGGCCGTCCCGGGGGCACCGGGGAGCTGTTTTTT
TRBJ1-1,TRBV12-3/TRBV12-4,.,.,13,CASSWEMNTEAFF,TGTGCCAGCAGTTGGGAGATGAACACTGAAGCTTTCTTT
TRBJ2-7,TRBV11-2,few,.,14,CASSLDLASYEQYF,TGTGCCAGCAGCTTAGACCTAGCCTCCTACGAGCAGTACTTC
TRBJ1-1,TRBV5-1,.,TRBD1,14,CASSLEGGRTEAFF,TGCGCCAGCAGCTTGGAAGGGGGCCGCACTGAAGCTTTCTTT
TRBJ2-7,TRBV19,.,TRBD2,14,CASRPRGESYEQYF,TGTGCCAGTAGACCACGGGGGGAGTCCTACGAGCAGTACTTC
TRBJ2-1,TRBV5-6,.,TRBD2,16,CASSFTSGWSYNEQFF,TGTGCCAGCAGCTTTACTAGCGGGTGGTCCTACAATGAGCAGTTCTTC
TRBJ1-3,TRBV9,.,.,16,CASSVEGRVGGNTIYF,TGTGCCAGCAGCGTAGAGGGCAGGGTAGGCGGAAACACCATATATTTT
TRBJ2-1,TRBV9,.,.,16,CARLNADIPLYNEQFF,TGTGCCAGATTAAATGCAGACATACCGTTATACAATGAGCAGTTCTTC
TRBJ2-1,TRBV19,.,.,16,CASSIPYRDSYNEQFF,TGTGCCAGTAGTATCCCATACAGGGACTCCTACAATGAGCAGTTCTTC
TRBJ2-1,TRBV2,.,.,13,CASTRAGYNEQFF,TGTGCCAGCACCCGGGCAGGGTACAATGAGCAGTTCTTC
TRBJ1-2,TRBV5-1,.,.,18,CASSLEPGIRGGFYGYTF,TGCGCCAGCAGCTTGGAGCCAGGAATCAGGGGCGGATTTTATGGCTACACCTTC
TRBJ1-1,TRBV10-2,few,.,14,CASSEWGGNTEAFF,TGCGCCAGCAGTGAGTGGGGCGGGAACACTGAAGCTTTCTTT
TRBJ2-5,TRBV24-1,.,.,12,CATSYQGETQYF,TGTGCCACCAGCTATCAGGGGGAGACCCAGTACTTC
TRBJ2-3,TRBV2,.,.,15,CASSGDSWGTDTQYF,TGTGCCAGCAGTGGGGACTCCTGGGGGACAGATACGCAGTATTTT
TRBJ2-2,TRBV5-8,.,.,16,CASSLGLQGLAGELFF,TGTGCCAGCAGCTTGGGACTACAGGGTCTCGCCGGGGAGCTGTTTTTT
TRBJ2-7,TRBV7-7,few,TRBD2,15,CASSLVAGGSYEQYF,TGTGCTAGCAGCTTAGTAGCGGGAGGATCCTACGAGCAGTACTTC
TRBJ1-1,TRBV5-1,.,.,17,CASSSQRGGARGTEAFF,TGCGCCAGCAGCTCCCAGAGGGGGGGGGCGCGGGGCACTGAAGCTTTCTTT
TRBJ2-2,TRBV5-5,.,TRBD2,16,CASSLASGGGTGELFF,TGTGCCAGCAGCTTGGCTAGCGGAGGTGGAACCGGGGAGCTGTTTTTT
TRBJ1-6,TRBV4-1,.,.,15,CASSGQGWGKSPLHF,TGCGCCAGCAGCGGTCAGGGGTGGGGGAAATCACCCCTCCACTTT
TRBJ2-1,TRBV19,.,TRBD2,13,CASRPGGGNEQFF,TGTGCCAGTAGGCCCGGGGGGGGCAATGAGCAGTTCTTC
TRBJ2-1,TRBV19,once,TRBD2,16,CASSPRGSGRNNEQFF,TGTGCCAGTAGCCCCCGAGGGAGCGGGAGGAACAATGAGCAGTTCTTC
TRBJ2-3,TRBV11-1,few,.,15,CASSLLGGSTDTQYF,TGTGCCAGCAGCCTCCTAGGAGGTAGCACAGATACGCAGTATTTT
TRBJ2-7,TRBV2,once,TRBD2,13,CAGGTSGAYEQYF,TGTGCCGGGGGGACTAGCGGTGCCTACGAGCAGTACTTC
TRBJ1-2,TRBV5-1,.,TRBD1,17,CASSCPGTGVSNYGYTF,TGCGCCAGCAGCTGTCCCGGGACAGGGGTGAGTAACTATGGCTACACCTTC
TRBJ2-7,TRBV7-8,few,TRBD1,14,CASSIPTGAYEQYF,TGTGCCAGCAGCATCCCGACAGGGGCCTACGAGCAGTACTTC
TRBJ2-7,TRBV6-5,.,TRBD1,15,CASRGQGGRSYEQYF,TGTGCCAGCAGGGGACAGGGAGGCCGCTCTTACGAGCAGTACTTC
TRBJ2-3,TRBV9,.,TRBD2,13,CASSPLGGRLEYF,TGTGCCAGCAGCCCCCTTGGCGGGAGGCTGGAGTATTTT
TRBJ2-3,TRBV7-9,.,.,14,CASSQTASTDTQYF,TGTGCCAGCAGCCAGACAGCTAGCACAGATACGCAGTATTTT
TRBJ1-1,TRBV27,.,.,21,CASSLWGPTPERSNRATEAFF,TGTGCCAGCAGTTTATGGGGTCCCACCCCGGAAAGAAGCAACAGGGCCACTGAAGCTTTCTTT
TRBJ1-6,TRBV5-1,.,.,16,CASSLIWADLNSPLHF,TGCGCCAGCAGCTTGATTTGGGCAGATCTCAATTCACCCCTCCACTTT
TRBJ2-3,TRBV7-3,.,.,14,CASSEASSTDTQYF,TGTGCCAGCAGCGAGGCAAGTAGCACAGATACGCAGTATTTT
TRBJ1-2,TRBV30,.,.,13,CAWEAGANYGYTF,TGTGCCTGGGAAGCAGGGGCCAACTATGGCTACACCTTC
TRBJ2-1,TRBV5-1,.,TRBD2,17,CASSLVGREGSYNEQFF,TGCGCCAGCAGCTTGGTCGGGCGGGAGGGATCCTACAATGAGCAGTTCTTC
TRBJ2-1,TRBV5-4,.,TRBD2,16,CASSHQLAGGYNEQFF,TGTGCCAGCAGCCACCAACTAGCGGGGGGATACAATGAGCAGTTCTTC
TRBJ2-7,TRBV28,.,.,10,CASSRYEQYF,TGTGCCAGCAGTCGGTACGAGCAGTACTTC
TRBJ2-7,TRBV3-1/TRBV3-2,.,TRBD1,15,CASSQPGQGAHEQYF,TGTGCCAGCAGCCAACCGGGACAGGGGGCACACGAGCAGTACTTC
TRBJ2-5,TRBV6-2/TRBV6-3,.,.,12,CASSFTGETQYF,TGTGCCAGCAGTTTCACAGGGGAGACCCAGTACTTC